These 27 T cell receptor beta chains were sequenced from one sample in a study of blood T cell repertoires in COVID-19. Method: immunoSEQ multiplex PCR; TCRdb's copy keeps in-frame clones and lacks some. The sample shows some 380,000 clones, roughly 88% of them seen only once. Sequences were obtained from PBMCs or T cells enriched from blood (not recorded which). These receptor sequences come from a woman between 35 and 50 years old with acute COVID-19.

This clone was recorded once. This sequence joins TRBV11-2 and TRBJ2-7; TRBD1 matches at 7 bases. Trimming cost V 2 bases and J 7 bases; bases outside gene matches: 8. The CDR3 runs to 14 residues. CDR1 is SGHAT and CDR2 is FQNNGV in the germline V gene. The CDR3 spells CASSLNRGRGEQYF. In nucleotides, the CDR3 is TGTGCCAGCAGCTTAAATAGGGGGCGTGGGGAGCAGTACTTC.

V usage is TRBV6-5 and J usage is TRBJ2-1; 7 nucleotides match TRBD2. Losses at the gene ends were 5 bases for V and 8 bases for J; bases not matched to a gene: 6. The CDR3 runs 13 residues. CDR1 and CDR2 (germline): MNHEY, SVGAGI. The CDR3 is CASSRQRGHEQFF. The CDR3 bases are TGTGCCAGCAGTCGGCAGCGGGGTCATGAGCAGTTCTTC.

The sample holds one count of this clone. Additional DNA sequences in this sample encode the identical CDR3. The chain uses TRBV6-5 and TRBJ2-3; D unclear. Germline CDR1 and CDR2: MNHEY and SVGAGI. There are 13 residues in the CDR3. V shed 0 bases and J shed 4 bases, with 5 bases lying between them. The CDR3 is CASSYSSADTQYF. The CDR3 DNA reads TGTGCCAGCAGTTACTCTAGTGCAGATACGCAGTATTTT.

This rearrangement joins TRBV7-8 to TRBJ1-5; D gene unclear. CDR1 is SGHVS, CDR2 FQNEAQ, per germline. The germline V and J ends were trimmed by 0 bases and 6 bases, with 3 bases remaining between them. This CDR3 contains 12 residues. The CDR3 DNA is TGTGCCAGCAGCTTAGCCGGTCAGCCCCAGCATTTT. Residues: CASSLAGQPQHF.

The chain recombines TRBV7-9 with TRBJ2-3; TRBD2 agrees at 11 bases. V gave up 0 bases and J gave up 8 bases; unmatched junction bases: 4. This CDR3 has 15 residues. CDR1 is SEHNR, CDR2 FQNEAQ, per germline (reference sequence). The CDR3 bases are TGTGCCAGCAGCTTAGCTAGCGGGGGGGCTGGTACGCAGTATTTT. Encoded protein: CASSLASGGAGTQYF.

J is TRBJ1-5 and V is TRBV6-5; 7 bases fit TRBD1. The CDR3 is made up of 14 amino acids. Germline V gene lookup returns CDR1 MNHEY and CDR2 SVGAGI. V lost 3 bases to trimming and J lost 3 bases; unmatched junction nucleotides: 2. The CDR3 is CASSYTGVNQPQHF. CDR3 DNA sequence: TGTGCCAGCAGTTATACAGGGGTCAATCAGCCCCAGCATTTT.

The V call is TRBV3-1 (or the pseudogene TRBV3-2), the J call TRBJ1-3; 9 bases are a match to TRBD1. CDR3 length equals 16 residues. V lost 3 bases, J lost 2 bases, and 5 bases stayed unmatched. In germline, CDR1 is LGHDT, CDR2 YNNKEL (reference sequence). The CDR3 sequence is CASSQTGTGPGNTIYF. The CDR3, as DNA: TGTGCCAGCAGCCAGACCGGGACAGGGCCTGGAAACACCATATATTTT.

The V gene is TRBV5-5, the J gene TRBJ2-7; 15 bases align to TRBD2. Losses at the gene ends were 4 bases for V and 7 bases for J; bases not matched to a gene: 9. The CDR3 has 16 residues. Germline V gives CDR1 SGHKS, CDR2 YYEKEE (reference sequence). The CDR3 DNA is TGTGCCAGCAGCCTGATTGGACTAGCGGGGGGGCGAGAGCAGTACTTC. Translating gives CASSLIGLAGGREQYF.

The chain carries TRBV5-5 and TRBJ2-3; D not resolved. Germline loops: CDR1 SGHKS, CDR2 YYEKEE (reference sequence). The V and J ends lost 4 bases and 2 bases respectively, with 8 bases between them. This CDR3 region has 13 residues. The CDR3 sequence: CASSVFYTDTQYF. The CDR3 DNA reads as TGTGCCAGCAGCGTTTTCTACACAGATACGCAGTATTTT.

The CDR3: CASSLARQSTNEKLFF. In nucleotides, the CDR3 is TGCGCCAGCAGCTTGGCCCGACAGTCAACTAATGAAAAACTGTTTTTT. The V gene is TRBV5-1, the J gene TRBJ1-4, with D tentatively TRBD1 (5 bases). The V and J ends lost 0 bases and 0 bases respectively, with 9 bases between them. The CDR3 is made up of 16 amino acids. The germline V gene has CDR1 SGHRS and CDR2 YFSETQ.

This clone was seen more than once but under ten times. The chain employs TRBV30 and TRBJ1-6, with D unclear. This CDR3 has 12 residues. V lost 4 bases and J lost 6, with 7 bases in between. The germline V gene has CDR1 GTSNPN and CDR2 SVGIG (reference sequence). CDR3 in DNA: TGTGCCTGGACAGAAAGTAATTCACCCCTCCACTTT. Translating gives CAWTESNSPLHF.

The chain links TRBV3-1 (or the pseudogene TRBV3-2) to TRBJ2-3; 9 nucleotides line up with TRBD2. The length of the CDR3 is 18 residues. Germline assignment: CDR1 LGHDT and CDR2 YNNKEL (reference sequence). The trim removed 1 base at V and 1 base at J, leaving 9 bases unmatched. CDR3 bases: TGTGCCAGCAGCCAAGGGCGGGGGGGCAATTTAGGCACAGATACGCAGTATTTT. Translated: CASSQGRGGNLGTDTQYF.

V and J are TRBV5-4 and TRBJ1-4; tentative D call: TRBD1 (6 bases). Trimming pared 4 bases from V and 3 bases from J, leaving 10 bases between. Germline V lookup: CDR1 SGHNT, CDR2 YYREEE (reference sequence). The CDR3 spans 14 residues. DNA of the CDR3: TGTGCCAGCAGCGGACAGCTACCTAATGAAAAACTGTTTTTT. This gives the protein CASSGQLPNEKLFF.

In this sample, this clone turned up a few times. This sequence joins TRBV24-1 and TRBJ1-1; D is possibly TRBD1 (6 bases). The germline CDR1 and CDR2 sequences are KGHDR and SFDVKD. The ends were cut back, 7 bases at V and 11 bases at J, with 19 bases in the middle. The CDR3 extends over 13 amino acids. This chain's CDR3 is CATRDSGIVYAFF. The CDR3 bases are TGTGCCACCAGGGACAGCGGCATCGTGTATGCTTTCTTT.

In its sample, this clone was seen many times. The rearrangement uses TRBV5-4 and TRBJ2-3, with 9 bases that match TRBD2. The CDR3 extends over 15 amino acids. Germline lookup yields CDR1 SGHNT and CDR2 YYREEE (reference sequence). The J segment lost 11 bases and the V segment lost 5 bases, leaving 15 bases of the junction unmatched. The CDR3 sequence is CASRKSGGPIQMQYF. The CDR3 DNA is TGTGCCAGCAGAAAAAGCGGGGGGCCCATCCAGATGCAGTATTTT.

In regard to this clone: The sample carries other DNA sequences with the same CDR3. The chain combines TRBV4-1 with TRBJ2-2; D is uncertain. The CDR3 runs 14 residues. Trimming stripped 1 base from V and 4 bases from J, with 7 bases between. Germline V CDR1 and CDR2: MGHRA, YSYEKL. The CDR3 nucleotides read TGCGCCAGCAGCCAAGTCGGGTCCACCGGGGAGCTGTTTTTT. Translation: CASSQVGSTGELFF.

The chain is built from TRBV24-1 and TRBJ2-1; D call uncertain. Looked up from germline, CDR1 is KGHDR and CDR2 is SFDVKD. The CDR3 runs 14 residues. The germline V and J ends were trimmed by 2 bases and 4 bases, with 8 bases remaining between them. The CDR3 sequence: CATSDSADYNEQFF. CDR3 DNA: TGTGCCACCAGTGATTCTGCAGATTACAATGAGCAGTTCTTC.

In its sample, this clone was seen once. The chain uses TRBV12-3 or TRBV12-4 and TRBJ1-2, with TRBD1 matching over 8 bases. The length of the CDR3 is 12 residues. The ends lost 5 bases at V and 8 bases at J; junction bases unmatched: 4. The CDR3 sequence: CASSPGGWGYTF. CDR3 sequence (DNA): TGTGCCAGCAGTCCAGGGGGCTGGGGCTACACCTTC.

V and J are TRBV9 and TRBJ1-4, with no clear D. The germline CDR1 and CDR2 sequences are SGDLS and YYNGEE. The CDR3 runs 14 residues. V lost 0 bases and J lost 7, with 10 bases in between. The CDR3 sequence is CASSVGGEGEKLFF. DNA for the CDR3: TGTGCCAGCAGCGTAGGGGGAGAAGGTGAAAAACTGTTTTTT. The full variable domain, its missing parts supplied by reference TRBV9 and TRBJ1-4, is DSGVTQTPKHLITATGQRVTLRCSPRSGDLSVYWYQQSLDQGLQFLIQYYNGEERAKGNILERFSAQQFPDLHSELNLSSLELGDSALYFCASSVGGEGEKLFFGSGTQLSVL.

This clone has just one count. The chain employs TRBV9 and TRBJ2-1, with 16 bases matching TRBD2. Germline V lookup: CDR1 SGDLS, CDR2 YYNGEE. V lost 7 bases and J lost 15; bases outside the gene matches: 19. The CDR3 spans 17 residues. The CDR3 reads CASGVFPGTSGGAATFF. CDR3 bases: TGTGCCAGCGGAGTTTTTCCCGGGACTAGCGGGGGGGCGGCTACGTTCTTC.

The chain carries TRBV4-1 and TRBJ2-4; D is possibly TRBD1 (6 bases). CDR1 and CDR2 from the germline V gene are MGHRA and YSYEKL. The CDR3 totals 17 residues. Trimming removed 1 base from V and 3 bases from J, with 16 bases in between. CDR3 coding DNA: TGCGCCAGCAGCCAAGGTCCATATTTAGGGGGCAAAAACATTCAGTACTTC. It codes for CASSQGPYLGGKNIQYF.

The chain combines TRBV5-1 with TRBJ1-4, with 8 nucleotides matching TRBD1. The CDR3 totals 15 residues. The trim removed 2 bases at V and 7 bases at J, leaving 7 bases unmatched. Germline CDR1 reads SGHRS; CDR2 reads YFSETQ. The CDR3 bases are TGCGCCAGCAGCTTAGACCAGGGGGCGGGTGAAAAACTGTTTTTT. This codes for CASSLDQGAGEKLFF.

The chain couples TRBV5-1 to TRBJ2-1; 8 nucleotides align to TRBD1. Germline V lookup: CDR1 SGHRS, CDR2 YFSETQ. CDR3 length: 14 amino acids. Losses at the gene ends were 4 bases for V and 4 bases for J; bases not matched to a gene: 4. The CDR3 bases are TGCGCCAGCAGCCCTCGGACAGGGTACAATGAGCAGTTCTTC. Translation: CASSPRTGYNEQFF.

This chain links TRBV5-1 with TRBJ1-2; no clear D gene. The CDR3 totals 15 residues. CDR1 is SGHRS, CDR2 YFSETQ, per germline. Trimming stripped 4 bases from V and 0 bases from J, with 13 bases between. CDR3 amino acids: CASSLDTNPNYGYTF. The CDR3 DNA follows: TGCGCCAGCAGCCTTGACACGAACCCTAACTATGGCTACACCTTC.

This chain links TRBV19 with TRBJ2-3; 11 nucleotides agree with TRBD2. From germline, CDR1 is LNHDA and CDR2 SQIVND (reference sequence). Losses at the gene ends were 4 bases for V and 7 bases for J; bases not matched to a gene: 13. This CDR3 region has 17 residues. CDR3 sequence (DNA): TGTGCCAGTAGTACCCCGACTAGCGGGGCCCCGTGGAATACGCAGTATTTT. Amino acid sequence: CASSTPTSGAPWNTQYF.

The J gene is TRBJ2-7, the V gene TRBV6-5; possible D gene TRBD2, 6 bases. Trimming removed 7 bases at V and 4 bases at J, with 14 bases between. The CDR3 runs 13 residues. Germline V gene data show CDR1 as MNHEY and CDR2 as SVGAGI. CDR3 sequence: CASNRRGSYEQYF. CDR3 DNA sequence: TGTGCCAGCAATAGACGGGGGAGTTACGAGCAGTACTTC.

The chain has TRBV2 and TRBJ1-4; D unclear. The CDR3 is 17 amino acids. V was pared by 3 bases and J by 5 bases, with 19 bases between. CDR1 is SNHLY, CDR2 FYNNEI, per germline. CDR3 bases: TGTGCCAGCAGTGAGGTGACCGCGCATCCTAGAAATGAAAAACTGTTTTTT. This codes for CASSEVTAHPRNEKLFF.